The T cell receptor (beta chain) described here comes from a study of Graves' ophthalmopathy and Graves' hyperthyroidism (dated by TCRdb to 2016 to 2019). The study in broad terms: Peripheral blood was collected before any treatment was given, at the time of initial diagnosis. To tell Graves' ophthalmopathy apart from Graves' hyperthyroidism, and to predict which patients would progress to ophthalmopathy, the study relied on TCR beta repertoire signatures. In total, around 130 blood samples were TCR-sequenced: fewer than 50 ophthalmopathy, approximately 75 hyperthyroidism and approximately 17 hyperthyroidism-to-ophthalmopathy patients. A discovery set of more than 90 patients (43 ophthalmopathy, around 57 stable hyperthyroidism) was enrolled to explore V-J signatures distinguishing ophthalmopathy from hyperthyroidism. An independent validation cohort comprised 18 to 20 hyperthyroidism patients and over 15 patients who later progressed from hyperthyroidism to ophthalmopathy. In more than five hyperthyroidism patients, T-cell repertoires of thyroid tissue and blood were compared. Following sample collection, hyperthyroidism patients were given methimazole at a starting dose of 30 mg daily, and ophthalmopathy patients were given high-dose intravenous methylprednisolone.

For repertoire sequencing, the TCR beta CDR3 regions were amplified from RNA transcripts. A first-round RT-PCR used HTBI primers with the Qiagen OneStep RT-PCR kit, followed by a second-round multiplex PCR, size selection and purification. Sequencing of the libraries was carried out on an Illumina HiSeq2000 in paired-end mode with 100 bp reads. The study's own analysis went as follows. SOAPnuke was used to process the reads, throwing out any read that had adapters, had uncalled bases, had a mean Phred below 15, or lacked an exact constant-primer or identifier match. COPE v1.2.5 was used to merge high-quality paired reads. Each unique nucleotide sequence was defined as a clonotype, and clonotypes were aligned to IMGT TRB V, D and J references with MiTCR v1.1. The analysis was limited to V-J combinations with a frequency above 0.0001, which together covered 99.2% of the repertoires. For each V-J combination, a TCR clonal expansion and chaos score was defined as F50 clonal expansion divided by the chaos observed in the TCRdist matrix. Welch's t-statistics and random forest were used to narrow the features down to 13 V-J combinations, which were then fed into a naive Bayes classifier. The Morisita-Horn index was used to measure how similar the thyroid and blood repertoires were. Through fastp at Q25 and MiXCR, TCRdb rebuilt clones from the public reads, retaining in-frame beta chains. Entries that share a CDR3 protein sequence are merged under the most common genes and DNA. These V and J calls rely on TCRdb rather than the paper's analysis. The sample has some 350,000 distinct CDR3 sequences on record, 17% of them singletons. 2% to 2.5% of the sample lies in the top ten.

V lost 6 bases and J lost 4 bases; the stretch between them is 12 bases long. The CDR3 numbers 14 residues from cysteine through phenylalanine. The kept DNA is CDR3 alone, 42 bases in frame from the first base. The germline V gene specifies MNHNS as CDR1 and SASEGT as CDR2. Beyond this particular receptor, the publication reports: Sample size was not predetermined statistically, and investigators were not blinded to group allocation. Most expanded thyroid clonotypes with a frequency above 0.001 also appeared in blood, which suggests that blood repertoires may reflect the immune response in the thyroid. Ophthalmopathy was separated from stable hyperthyroidism by the 13-signature model with roughly 88% sensitivity and roughly 83% specificity in cross-validation and with 80%/75% in the test set. In validation, the model predicted ophthalmopathy progression with roughly 68% sensitivity and around 72% specificity; eleven to twelve predicted patients were CT-confirmed with GO in a median of about 7.1 months.

Stable hyperthyroidism was defined as no progression to ophthalmopathy within 18 months of follow-up. Hyperthyroidism patients were newly diagnosed, were aged 18 to 65 years, and had a disease duration under 2 months. Patients with other autoimmune diseases, uncontrolled infections, pregnancy or lactation were excluded from the study. Clinical symptoms, serum thyroxine, TRAb, thyroid ultrasound and orbital computed tomography were used for diagnosis. Ficoll-Paque density gradient centrifugation was used to isolate PBMCs from around 10 ml of fresh peripheral blood. Total RNA was extracted using Trizol reagent, and RNA quality was checked on an Agilent 2100 Bioanalyzer. With regard to this clonotype: Its recognized antigen is unknown. Base qualities are missing; no much larger clone stands one base away.

The chain is assembled from TRBV6-1 and TRBJ2-2; a tentative D call is TRBD2 (6 bases match). What was sequenced was peripheral blood. This clonotype was sampled from an adult woman with stable Graves' hyperthyroidism. The CDR3 amino acid sequence is: CASRRDSGTGELFF. The DNA is TGTGCCAGCAGGAGGGACTCAGGCACCGGGGAGCTGTTTTTT.